Listed here are 6 T cell receptor beta chains from one sample, sequenced in a study of CD4 T cells in relation to SARS-CoV-2 and coronaviruses. The assay was immunoSEQ multiplex PCR, and TCRdb's table has in-frame clones only and misses some. The repertoire has about 38,000 clones, approximately 87% of them found once; the top ten carry roughly 9%. The specimen sequenced was memory CD4+ T cells from PBMCs. Receptor source: an adult with COVID-19.

The chain recombines TRBV3-1 (or the pseudogene TRBV3-2) with TRBJ1-1; D call uncertain. Trimming pared 4 bases from V and 0 bases from J, leaving 12 bases between. This CDR3 spans 15 amino acids. Germline V gene sequence: CDR1 LGHDT, CDR2 YNNKEL (reference sequence). This CDR3 is CASSPLSGLNTEAFF. In DNA, the CDR3 is TGTGCCAGCAGCCCTCTCTCCGGGTTGAACACTGAAGCTTTCTTT.

The chain is built from TRBV11-2 and TRBJ2-3, with TRBD1 matching 7 bases. Trimming cost V 6 bases and J 10 bases; bases outside gene matches: 4. The germline CDR1 and CDR2 sequences are SGHAT and FQNNGV. The CDR3 is made up of 11 amino acids. The CDR3 DNA reads TGTGCCAGCAGATATGGACAGGCGCAGTATTTT. Protein: CASRYGQAQYF.

This rearrangement joins TRBV12-3 or TRBV12-4 to TRBJ1-1; D unresolved. This CDR3 has 13 amino acids. V dropped 3 bases and J dropped 1 base, with 6 bases sitting between them. As DNA, the CDR3 is TGTGCCAGCAGTTTTACGCAGAACACTGAAGCTTTCTTT. Translated: CASSFTQNTEAFF.

The chain carries TRBV5-1 and TRBJ2-7; no clear D gene. This CDR3 has 12 amino acids. Germline V gene sequence: CDR1 SGHRS, CDR2 YFSETQ. The ends were cut back, 5 bases at V and 1 base at J, with 7 bases in the middle. The CDR3 sequence: CASSSSSYEQYF. CDR3 nucleotide sequence: TGCGCCAGCAGTTCTTCTTCCTACGAGCAGTACTTC.

This clone was found a few times. The CDR3 loop is CASSLNGVSYNEQFF. CDR3 bases: TGTGCCAGCAGCTTAAACGGGGTCTCCTACAATGAGCAGTTCTTC. The rearrangement uses TRBV7-9 and TRBJ2-1, with a tentative D call TRBD2 (5 bases). V gave up 2 bases and J gave up 0 bases, with 8 bases separating them. Germline V gene lookup returns CDR1 SEHNR and CDR2 FQNEAQ (reference sequence). CDR3 length: 15 amino acids.

This clone came up once. V and J are TRBV5-1 and TRBJ2-7; TRBD1 is a possible D gene (6 bases). This CDR3 spans 13 amino acids. Trimming removed 5 bases from V and 7 bases from J, with 16 bases in between. Germline values: CDR1 SGHRS, CDR2 YFSETQ. CDR3: CASRPSGAAEQYF. CDR3 bases: TGCGCCAGCAGGCCCTCAGGGGCGGCAGAGCAGTACTTC.